One and the same sample provided the 19 T cell receptor beta chains below, sequenced in a study of CD8 T cells in ankylosing spondylitis. TCRdb fed the 5' RACE reads into MiXCR, producing one record per CDR3 protein. Here the sample spans some 350,000 distinct CDR3 sequences, roughly 14% being singletons. Input material: blood, either unsorted or a sorted T cell fraction (not recorded which). Receptors originate from a male donor with ankylosing spondylitis or in good health (not recorded which).

This clonotype was observed a handful of times. The CDR3 DNA is TGTGCCAGCAGCGTAGTGGCGGGAGATAACACTGAAGCTTTCTTT. Protein sequence: CASSVVAGDNTEAFF. The J gene is TRBJ1-1, the V gene TRBV9; D call uncertain. The CDR3 is made up of 15 amino acids. From germline, CDR1 is SGDLS and CDR2 YYNGEE. V lost 0 bases and J lost 2, with 11 bases in between. The full variable domain, with the rest looked up from reference TRBV9 and TRBJ1-1, is DSGVTQTPKHLITATGQRVTLRCSPRSGDLSVYWYQQSLDQGLQFLIQYYNGEERAKGNILERFSAQQFPDLHSELNLSSLELGDSALYFCASSVVAGDNTEAFFGQGTRLTVV.

The V gene is TRBV19, the J gene TRBJ2-5; 14 bases map to TRBD2. J lost 3 bases, V lost 4 bases, and 4 bases had no gene match. The CDR3 runs to 16 residues. The germline gives CDR1 LNHDA, CDR2 SQIVND (reference sequence). The CDR3 sequence is CASSTRLAGGKETQYF. The CDR3 DNA sequence: TGTGCCAGTAGTACTCGACTAGCGGGAGGGAAAGAGACCCAGTACTTC.

This chain uses TRBV20-1 with TRBJ2-7; weak D call: TRBD2 (5 bases). The V gene lost 5 bases and the J gene lost 4 bases, with 12 bases spanning the gap. The CDR3 spans 12 residues. Per germline, CDR1 DFQATT and CDR2 SNEGSKA (reference sequence). CDR3 protein: CSAFRTGYEQYF. In nucleotides, the CDR3 is TGCAGTGCTTTTCGGACGGGGTACGAGCAGTACTTC.

The table lists this clonotype with many counts. This chain connects TRBV4-1 to TRBJ2-1, with D perhaps given as TRBD1 or TRBD2 (7 bases each). The CDR3 contains 16 residues. V shed 4 bases and J shed 4 bases, with 17 bases lying between them. Germline CDR1 and CDR2: MGHRA and YSYEKL. CDR3 region: CASSPRGGSSYNEQFF. The DNA of the CDR3 is TGCGCCAGCAGCCCCAGGGGGGGGAGTAGTTACAATGAGCAGTTCTTC.

J is TRBJ2-1 and V is TRBV30; tentatively, D is TRBD2 (5 bases). This CDR3 contains 14 residues. Deletions cut 1 base from V and 5 bases from J, with 12 bases between. Germline V gene sequence: CDR1 GTSNPN, CDR2 SVGIG (reference sequence). CDR3 region: CAWSASSGHNEQFF. The CDR3 DNA follows: TGTGCCTGGAGTGCCTCAAGCGGACACAATGAGCAGTTCTTC.

A few counts support this clonotype. J is TRBJ2-7 and V is TRBV15; a weak D match, TRBD1 (5 bases). This CDR3 is 17 amino acids long. Trimming took 0 bases from V and 2 from J, leaving 17 bases between them. Germline lookup yields CDR1 LNHNV and CDR2 YYDKDF (reference sequence). The CDR3 protein is CATSRDSGHLLTYEQYF. The DNA of the CDR3 is TGTGCCACCAGCAGAGATAGTGGACACCTACTAACCTACGAGCAGTACTTC.

The V gene is TRBV27, the J gene TRBJ2-1; weak D call: TRBD2 (6 bases). Germline lookup yields CDR1 MNHEY and CDR2 SMNVEV (reference sequence). The CDR3 extends over 14 amino acids. With 7 bases removed from V and 4 bases from J, the gap between germline ends came to 14 bases. This CDR3 reads CASTGAGTYNEQFF. The CDR3 DNA reads as TGTGCCAGCACCGGCGCGGGAACTTACAATGAGCAGTTCTTC.

Only a few counts were recorded for this clonotype. The chain joins TRBV12-3 or TRBV12-4 to TRBJ2-3; a weak D match, TRBD2 (6 bases). CDR3 length equals 16 residues. Trimming removed 4 bases at V and 7 bases at J, with 21 bases between. DNA for the CDR3: TGTGCCAGCAGTTCCAACCGGGACTCCCTCGGATATACGCAGTATTTT. Its protein product is CASSSNRDSLGYTQYF.

This chain links TRBV12-3 or TRBV12-4 with TRBJ2-1, with 10 bases matching TRBD2. V was pared by 7 bases and J by 7 bases, with 10 bases of the junction left unmatched. The length of the CDR3 is 15 residues. This chain's CDR3 is CASIRAGGLRNEQFF. DNA of the CDR3: TGTGCCAGCATTAGAGCGGGAGGGCTTCGAAATGAGCAGTTCTTC.

This chain uses TRBV9 with TRBJ2-1, with 7 positions matching TRBD1. The junction had 16 bases not matched to a gene; V was cut back by 4 bases and J by 6 bases. This CDR3 has 17 residues. Germline V gene lookup returns CDR1 SGDLS and CDR2 YYNGEE. DNA for the CDR3: TGTGCCAGCAGCCTCGGAGGCAGGGGGACCTCGGGCAATGAGCAGTTCTTC. Translating it yields CASSLGGRGTSGNEQFF.

The genes are TRBV5-1 and TRBJ2-7, with D tentatively TRBD1 or TRBD2 (5 bases each). V was clipped by 4 bases and J by 1 base, with 18 bases between them. CDR3 length: 16 residues. The germline CDR1 and CDR2 sequences are SGHRS and YFSETQ. The CDR3 region is CASSPIAGSRSYEQYF. DNA for the CDR3: TGCGCCAGCAGCCCTATTGCAGGGAGTAGGTCCTACGAGCAGTACTTC.

In this sample, this clonotype turned up a few times. V gene TRBV10-3 combines with J gene TRBJ1-4, with D perhaps TRBD1 (5 bases). Germline loops: CDR1 ENHRY, CDR2 SYGVKD. The CDR3 covers 15 residues. Trimming took 0 bases from V and 5 from J, leaving 10 bases between them. CDR3 in DNA: TGTGCCATCAGTGAGTCAGGGGACGGGAATGAAAAACTGTTTTTT. Amino acids: CAISESGDGNEKLFF.

V usage is TRBV5-1 and J usage is TRBJ2-7, with D unclear. Germline V gives CDR1 SGHRS, CDR2 YFSETQ. Trimming stripped 0 bases from V and 3 bases from J, with 10 bases between. This CDR3 comprises 14 residues. CDR3 region: CASSLVGFGYEQYF. For the CDR3, the DNA is TGCGCCAGCAGCTTGGTGGGGTTCGGCTACGAGCAGTACTTC.

This clonotype showed up many times. The chain carries TRBV12-3 or TRBV12-4 and TRBJ1-5; 7 bases line up with TRBD1. The V gene end was trimmed by 1 base and the J gene end by 3 bases; junction bases not matched to a gene: 3. CDR3 length: 15 residues. CDR3: CASSLEGANNQPQHF. The CDR3 coding sequence is TGTGCCAGCAGTTTAGAGGGGGCGAACAATCAGCCCCAGCATTTT.

This clonotype was counted ten times or more. The chain couples TRBV7-2 to TRBJ1-1; 7 bases line up with TRBD1. V lost 5 bases, J lost 2 bases, and 5 bases stayed unmatched. CDR1 and CDR2 (germline): SGHTA, FQGNSA. CDR3 length: 14 amino acids. The CDR3 here is CASSRDRVNTEAFF. As DNA, the CDR3 is TGTGCCAGCAGCCGCGACAGGGTCAACACTGAAGCTTTCTTT.

The rearrangement uses TRBV15 and TRBJ2-1; 7 positions match TRBD2. In germline, CDR1 is LNHNV, CDR2 YYDKDF (reference sequence). J gave up 1 base and V 7 bases, and 7 bases lay outside the gene matches. This CDR3 spans 15 amino acids. CDR3 nucleotides: TGTGCCACCAAATTAGGGGAGGGGTCCTACAATGAGCAGTTCTTC. Amino acid sequence: CATKLGEGSYNEQFF.

The rearrangement joins TRBV5-4 to TRBJ2-1, with 9 bases aligning to TRBD2. Germline V gene lookup returns CDR1 SGHNT and CDR2 YYREEE (reference sequence). Trimming cost V 4 bases and J 7 bases; bases outside gene matches: 6. This CDR3 comprises 14 residues. CDR3: CASSPRGGRNEQFF. For the CDR3, the DNA is TGTGCCAGCAGCCCGCGGGGGGGCAGGAATGAGCAGTTCTTC.

The table lists this clonotype with a few counts. CDR3 loop: CASRISGTSNEQFF. The CDR3, as DNA: TGTGCCAGCAGGATATCCGGGACTTCGAATGAGCAGTTCTTC. The chain combines TRBV6-1 with TRBJ2-1; weak D call: TRBD2 (6 bases). CDR1 MNHNS and CDR2 SASEGT come from the germline V gene. Trimming shortened V by 6 bases and J by 7 bases, and 16 bases separated the two germline ends. The CDR3 consists of 14 residues.

The gene calls are TRBV18 and TRBJ2-2; either TRBD1 or TRBD2 may supply D (5 bases each). V lost 2 bases, J lost 6 bases, and 16 bases lay in between. Per germline, CDR1 KGHSH and CDR2 LQKENI. This CDR3 has 16 amino acids. This CDR3 reads CASSPEVSGTAGELFF. The CDR3 DNA reads as TGTGCCAGCTCACCAGAAGTGTCAGGGACGGCCGGGGAGCTGTTTTTT.